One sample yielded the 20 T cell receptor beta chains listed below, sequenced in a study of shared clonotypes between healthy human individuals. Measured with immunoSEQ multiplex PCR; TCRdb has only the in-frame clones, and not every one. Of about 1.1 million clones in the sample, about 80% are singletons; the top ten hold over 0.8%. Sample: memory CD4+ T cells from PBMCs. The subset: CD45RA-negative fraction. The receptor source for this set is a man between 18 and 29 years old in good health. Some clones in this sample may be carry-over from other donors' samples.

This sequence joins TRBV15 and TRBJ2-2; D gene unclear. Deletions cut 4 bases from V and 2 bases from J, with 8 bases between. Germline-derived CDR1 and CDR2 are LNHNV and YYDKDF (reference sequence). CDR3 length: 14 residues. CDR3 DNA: TGTGCCACCAGCAACGATAAAAACACCGGGGAGCTGTTTTTT. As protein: CATSNDKNTGELFF.

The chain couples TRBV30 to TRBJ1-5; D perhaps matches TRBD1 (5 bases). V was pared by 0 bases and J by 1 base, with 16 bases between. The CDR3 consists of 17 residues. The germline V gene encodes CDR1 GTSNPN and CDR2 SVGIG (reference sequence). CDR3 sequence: CAWSVVSDSQSNQPQHF. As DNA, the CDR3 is TGTGCCTGGAGTGTAGTTTCCGACAGCCAAAGCAATCAGCCCCAGCATTTT.

CDR3 region: CASSDRGRLEQYF. The CDR3 DNA follows: TGTGCCAGCAGTGATAGGGGCCGGCTCGAGCAGTACTTC. The V call is TRBV6-1, the J call TRBJ2-7, with TRBD1 as a possible D gene (5 bases). Trimming shortened V by 3 bases and J by 6 bases, and 12 bases separated the two germline ends. CDR3 length: 13 amino acids. The germline V gene encodes CDR1 MNHNS and CDR2 SASEGT.

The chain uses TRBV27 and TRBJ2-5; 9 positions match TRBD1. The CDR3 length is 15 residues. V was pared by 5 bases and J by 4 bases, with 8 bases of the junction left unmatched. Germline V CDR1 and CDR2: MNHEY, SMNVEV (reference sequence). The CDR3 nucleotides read TGTGCCAGCAGTCCCCTCGGACAGGGGACAGAGACCCAGTACTTC. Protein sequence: CASSPLGQGTETQYF.

CDR3 residues: CASSPSRDPSYEQYF. CDR3 bases: TGTGCCAGCAGCCCCTCGCGGGACCCCTCCTACGAGCAGTACTTC. The chain combines TRBV11-2 with TRBJ2-7; the D gene is possibly TRBD2 (6 bases). Trimming stripped 5 bases from V and 0 bases from J, with 14 bases between. The CDR3 is 15 residues long. The germline CDR1 and CDR2 sequences are SGHAT and FQNNGV.

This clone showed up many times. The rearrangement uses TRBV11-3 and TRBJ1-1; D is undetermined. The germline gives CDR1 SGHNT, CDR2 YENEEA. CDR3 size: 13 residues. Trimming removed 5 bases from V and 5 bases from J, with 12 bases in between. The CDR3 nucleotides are TGTGCCAGCAGCCCCTTCGGAGGAACTGAAGCTTTCTTT. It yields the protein CASSPFGGTEAFF.

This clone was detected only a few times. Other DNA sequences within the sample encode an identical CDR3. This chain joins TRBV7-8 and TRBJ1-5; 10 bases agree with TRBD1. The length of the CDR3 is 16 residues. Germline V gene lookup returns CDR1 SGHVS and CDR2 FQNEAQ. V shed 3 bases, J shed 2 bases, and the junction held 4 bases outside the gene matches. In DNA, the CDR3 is TGTGCCAGCAGCTTGGGACAGGGGATAGGCAATCAGCCCCAGCATTTT. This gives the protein CASSLGQGIGNQPQHF. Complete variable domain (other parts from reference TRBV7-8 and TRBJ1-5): GAGVSQSPRYKVAKRGQDVALRCDPISGHVSLFWYQQALGQGPEFLTYFQNEAQLDKSGLPSDRFFAERPEGSVSTLKIQRTQQEDSAVYLCASSLGQGIGNQPQHFGDGTRLSIL.

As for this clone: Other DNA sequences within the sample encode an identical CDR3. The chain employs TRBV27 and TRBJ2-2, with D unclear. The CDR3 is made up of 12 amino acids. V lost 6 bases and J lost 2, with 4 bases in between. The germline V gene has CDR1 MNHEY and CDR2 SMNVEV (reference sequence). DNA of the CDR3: TGTGCCAGCAGAAGAAACACCGGGGAGCTGTTTTTT. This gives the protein CASRRNTGELFF.

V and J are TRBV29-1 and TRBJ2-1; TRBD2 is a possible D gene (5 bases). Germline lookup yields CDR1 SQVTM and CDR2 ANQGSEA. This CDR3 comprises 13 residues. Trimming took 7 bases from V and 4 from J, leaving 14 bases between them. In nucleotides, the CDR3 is TGCAGCGGGGCGGGCCTGTTTTACAATGAGCAGTTCTTC. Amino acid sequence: CSGAGLFYNEQFF.

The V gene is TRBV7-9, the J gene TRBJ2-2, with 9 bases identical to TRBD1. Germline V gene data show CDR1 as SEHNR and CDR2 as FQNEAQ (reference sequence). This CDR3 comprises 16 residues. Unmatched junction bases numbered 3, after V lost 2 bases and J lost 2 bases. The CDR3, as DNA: TGTGCCAGCAGCTTACCGACAGGGGGTAACACCGGGGAGCTGTTTTTT. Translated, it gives CASSLPTGGNTGELFF.

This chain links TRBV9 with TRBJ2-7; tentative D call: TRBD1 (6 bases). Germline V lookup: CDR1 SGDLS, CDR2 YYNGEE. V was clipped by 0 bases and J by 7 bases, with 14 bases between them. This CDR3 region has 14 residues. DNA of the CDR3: TGTGCCAGCAGCGTAGAAATGGGGGCTGGGGAGCAGTACTTC. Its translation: CASSVEMGAGEQYF.

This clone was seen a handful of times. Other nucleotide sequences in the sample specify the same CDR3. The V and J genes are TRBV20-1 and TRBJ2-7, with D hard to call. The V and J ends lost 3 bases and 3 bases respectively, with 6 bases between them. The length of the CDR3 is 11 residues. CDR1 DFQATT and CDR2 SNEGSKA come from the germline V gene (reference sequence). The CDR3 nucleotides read TGCAGTGCTAGCCCGGGCTACGAGCAGTACTTC. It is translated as CSASPGYEQYF.

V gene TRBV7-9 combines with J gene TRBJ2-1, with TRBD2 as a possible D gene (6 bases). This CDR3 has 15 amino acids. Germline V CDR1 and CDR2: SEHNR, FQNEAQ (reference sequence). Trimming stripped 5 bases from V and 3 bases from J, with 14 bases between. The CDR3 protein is CASSPLGSGYNEQFF. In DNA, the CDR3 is TGTGCCAGCAGCCCGCTGGGTAGCGGCTACAATGAGCAGTTCTTC.

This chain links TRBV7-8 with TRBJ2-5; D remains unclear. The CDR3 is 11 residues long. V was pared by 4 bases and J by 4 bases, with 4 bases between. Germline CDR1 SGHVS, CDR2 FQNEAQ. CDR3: CASSSVETQYF. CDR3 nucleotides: TGTGCCAGCAGCTCGGTAGAGACCCAGTACTTC.

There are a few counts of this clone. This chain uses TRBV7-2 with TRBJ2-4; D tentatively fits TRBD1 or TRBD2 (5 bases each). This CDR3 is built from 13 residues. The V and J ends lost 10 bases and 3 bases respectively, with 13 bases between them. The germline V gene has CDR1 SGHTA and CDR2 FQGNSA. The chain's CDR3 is CATRGANKNIQYF. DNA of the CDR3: TGTGCCACGAGAGGGGCGAACAAAAACATTCAGTACTTC.

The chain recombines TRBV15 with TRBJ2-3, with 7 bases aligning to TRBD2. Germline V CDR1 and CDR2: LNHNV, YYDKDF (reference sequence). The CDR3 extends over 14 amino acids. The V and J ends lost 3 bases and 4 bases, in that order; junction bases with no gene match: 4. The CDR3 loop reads CATSSGGDADTQYF. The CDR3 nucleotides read TGTGCCACCAGCAGTGGGGGGGACGCAGATACGCAGTATTTT.

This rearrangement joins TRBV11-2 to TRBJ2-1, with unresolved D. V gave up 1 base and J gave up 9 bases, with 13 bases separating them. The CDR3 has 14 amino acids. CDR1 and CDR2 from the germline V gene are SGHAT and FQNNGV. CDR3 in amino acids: CASSLGSLPSEQFF. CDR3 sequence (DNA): TGTGCCAGCAGCTTAGGATCACTCCCGAGTGAGCAGTTCTTC.

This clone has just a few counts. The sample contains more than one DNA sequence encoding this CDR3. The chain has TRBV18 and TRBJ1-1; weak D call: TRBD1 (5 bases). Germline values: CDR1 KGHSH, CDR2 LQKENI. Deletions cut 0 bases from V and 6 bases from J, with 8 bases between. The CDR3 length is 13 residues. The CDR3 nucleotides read TGTGCCAGCTCACCACCCGCGGGGGCTGAAGCTTTCTTT. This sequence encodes CASSPPAGAEAFF.

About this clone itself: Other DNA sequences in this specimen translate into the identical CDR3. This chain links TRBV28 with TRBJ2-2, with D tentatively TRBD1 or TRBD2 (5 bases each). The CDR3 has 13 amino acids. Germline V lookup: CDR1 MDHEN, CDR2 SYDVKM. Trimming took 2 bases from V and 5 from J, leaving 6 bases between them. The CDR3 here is CASSLEGTGELFF. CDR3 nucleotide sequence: TGTGCCAGCAGTTTAGAGGGGACCGGGGAGCTGTTTTTT.

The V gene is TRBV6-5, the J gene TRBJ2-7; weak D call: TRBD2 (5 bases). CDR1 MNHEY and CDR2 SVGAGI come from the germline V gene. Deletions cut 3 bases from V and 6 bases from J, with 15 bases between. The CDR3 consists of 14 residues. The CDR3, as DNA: TGTGCCAGCAGTTATGACGGGGTCCCCTCCGAGCAGTACTTC. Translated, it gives CASSYDGVPSEQYF.